The next 31 T cell receptor beta chains were all read from a single sample in a study of T cell repertoires in aging, cancer and after chemotherapy. TCR beta rearrangements were amplified from peripheral blood genomic DNA. A mixed TRB-A/B primer pool amplified rearranged TRB by multiplex touch-down PCR. TCRdb reanalysed the multiplex PCR reads using MiXCR and keeps one entry per CDR3 protein. Altogether 6,000 to 8,500 distinct CDR3 sequences are present, 25% to 35% being singletons, with the ten largest covering around 9%. Specimen: blood. All receptors derive from a human donor with a blood cancer.

This chain joins TRBV10-3 and TRBJ2-5; TRBD2 aligns across 9 bases. The CDR3 sequence is 17 residues long. CDR1 and CDR2 from the germline V gene are ENHRY and SYGVKD. J lost 3 bases, V lost 0 bases, and 8 bases had no gene match. The CDR3 coding sequence is TGTGCCATCAGTGAGTCAGCTAGCGGGGAGACAGAAGAGACCCAGTACTTC. This encodes CAISESASGETEETQYF.

The genes are TRBV7-6 and TRBJ2-6, with 7 nucleotides matching TRBD1. This CDR3 is 17 amino acids long. V trimming: 2 bases; J trimming: 2 bases; junction bases outside the gene matches: 6. CDR1 is SGHVS and CDR2 is FNYEAQ in the germline V gene. CDR3 sequence reads: CASSLLKGATGANVLTF. In DNA, the CDR3 is TGTGCCAGCAGCTTATTGAAGGGGGCTACTGGGGCCAACGTCCTGACTTTC.

By sample share, this clonotype is medium-sized (0.01 to 0.1%). The CDR3, as DNA: TGTGCCCGTGAAGGGACAGGGAACGCAAACTATGGCTACACCTTC. Protein product: CAREGTGNANYGYTF. This sequence joins TRBV30 and TRBJ1-2, with TRBD1 matching 9 bases. The ends lost 8 bases at V and 2 bases at J; junction bases unmatched: 12. The CDR3 is made up of 15 amino acids. In germline, CDR1 is GTSNPN, CDR2 SVGIG (reference sequence).

The table lists this clonotype with a few counts. The chain joins TRBV5-3 to TRBJ2-2, with 9 positions matching TRBD2. TRBV5-3 is recorded as an ORF, its role being uncertain. V was pared by 10 bases and J by 6 bases, with 10 bases of the junction left unmatched. This CDR3 comprises 14 residues. The CDR3 here is CAPNPERGAGELFF. The CDR3 bases are TGTGCCCCTAACCCTGAGCGGGGGGCCGGGGAGCTGTTTTTT.

In its sample, this clonotype is medium-sized. The V and J genes are TRBV11-3 and TRBJ2-5; possible D gene TRBD2, 6 bases. Germline V lookup: CDR1 SGHNT, CDR2 YENEEA. V shed 3 bases and J shed 8 bases, with 19 bases lying between them. The CDR3 is made up of 15 amino acids. CDR3 amino acids: CASSFLRGGYVTQYF. As DNA, the CDR3 is TGTGCCAGCAGCTTCCTGCGTGGAGGGTACGTTACCCAGTACTTC. Filled out from reference TRBV11-3 and TRBJ2-5, the complete variable domain reads EAGVVQSPRYKIIEKKQPVAFWCNPISGHNTLYWYLQNLGQGPELLIRYENEEAVDDSQLPKDRFSAERLKGVDSTLKIQPAELGDSAVYLCASSFLRGGYVTQYFGPGTRLLVL.

J is TRBJ2-1 and V is TRBV20-1; 8 bases are shared with TRBD2. The CDR3 spans 13 residues. Germline loops: CDR1 DFQATT, CDR2 SNEGSKA (reference sequence). J lost 7 bases, V lost 1 base, and 3 bases had no gene match. For the CDR3, the DNA is TGCAGTGCTAGAGTCGGGGGGGGAAATGAGCAGTTCTTC. This encodes CSARVGGGNEQFF.

About this clonotype: The junction differs from germline at one of its ends, possibly a read error. The J gene is TRBJ2-5, the V gene TRBV20-1, with 7 bases that match TRBD1. This CDR3 is 15 amino acids long. Per the germline V gene, CDR1 is DFQATT and CDR2 is SNEGSKA (reference sequence). The CDR3 DNA reads TGCAGTGCTAGAGACTTGCAAGGGGGCGGAGAGACCAAGTACTTC. It encodes CSARDLQGGGETKYF.

V gene TRBV5-1 combines with J gene TRBJ2-7; the match to TRBD2 covers 8 bases. Germline-derived CDR1 and CDR2 are SGHRS and YFSETQ. The CDR3 totals 15 residues. V was clipped by 0 bases and J by 0 bases; unmatched bases: 2. The CDR3 spells CASSLVAGPSYEQYF. CDR3 bases: TGCGCCAGCAGCTTGGTAGCGGGGCCCTCCTACGAGCAGTACTTC. Variable domain in full (rest from reference TRBV5-1 and TRBJ2-7): KAGVTQTPRYLIKTRGQQVTLSCSPISGHRSVSWYQQTPGQGLQFLFEYFSETQRNKGNFPGRFSGRQFSNSRSEMNVSTLELGDSALYLCASSLVAGPSYEQYFGPGTRLTVT.

The chain carries TRBV11-3 and TRBJ2-7, with 10 nucleotides matching TRBD1. Losses at the gene ends were 3 bases for V and 5 bases for J; bases not matched to a gene: 7. The CDR3 sequence is 15 residues long. Germline values: CDR1 SGHNT, CDR2 YENEEA. In DNA form, the CDR3 reads TGTGCCAGCAGCTTTCTGGGACAGGGGACCCACGAGCAGTACTTC. This sequence encodes CASSFLGQGTHEQYF. The whole variable domain, filled in from reference TRBV11-3 and TRBJ2-7, reads EAGVVQSPRYKIIEKKQPVAFWCNPISGHNTLYWYLQNLGQGPELLIRYENEEAVDDSQLPKDRFSAERLKGVDSTLKIQPAELGDSAVYLCASSFLGQGTHEQYFGPGTRLTVT.

The CDR3 spells CASSPIVGLEPNEQFF. The CDR3 DNA follows: TGTGCCAGCAGTCCCATCGTGGGACTGGAACCCAATGAGCAGTTCTTC. This sequence joins TRBV6-5 and TRBJ2-1, with D possibly matching TRBD2 (6 bases). V lost 5 bases and J lost 6, with 20 bases in between. Looked up from germline, CDR1 is MNHEY and CDR2 is SVGAGI. This CDR3 spans 16 amino acids.

A single count supports this clonotype. V gene TRBV7-2 combines with J gene TRBJ1-4, with TRBD1 as a possible D gene (6 bases). Looked up from germline, CDR1 is SGHTA and CDR2 is FQGNSA. Trimming took off 5 bases at V and 0 bases at J, with 10 bases between the two ends. This CDR3 spans 15 amino acids. The CDR3 spells CASSRQGTTNEKLFF. The CDR3 DNA reads TGTGCCAGCAGCCGCCAGGGGACAACTAATGAAAAACTGTTTTTT. Full variable domain (rest looked up from reference TRBV7-2 and TRBJ1-4): GAGVSQSPSNKVTEKGKDVELRCDPISGHTALYWYRQSLGQGLEFLIYFQGNSAPDKSGLPSDRFSAERTGGSVSTLTIQRTQQEDSAVYLCASSRQGTTNEKLFFGSGTQLSVL.

The chain has TRBV5-4 and TRBJ2-1; 15 bases fit TRBD2. J lost 12 bases, V lost 0 bases, and 10 bases had no gene match. The CDR3 is made up of 17 amino acids. Per germline, CDR1 SGHNT and CDR2 YYREEE (reference sequence). The CDR3 protein is CASSLGTSGGARLRQFF. The CDR3 DNA follows: TGTGCCAGCAGCTTGGGGACTAGCGGGGGGGCCCGGCTTCGGCAGTTCTTC.

Worth noting for this clonotype: The junction and the germline gene differ at one end; a read error may be behind it. In DNA, the CDR3 is TGTGCCATCAGTGAGGATCGGAGCAATCAGCCCCAGCATTTT. Translation: CAISEDRSNQPQHF. The V call is TRBV6-4, the J call TRBJ1-5; D gene unclear. The germline V gene has CDR1 MRHNA and CDR2 SNTAGT. The CDR3 sequence is 14 residues long.

This sequence joins TRBV10-3 and TRBJ2-5, with 15 bases matching TRBD2. V lost 11 bases to trimming and J lost 2 bases; unmatched junction nucleotides: 3. CDR1 and CDR2 (germline): ENHRY, SYGVKD. The CDR3 covers 14 residues. For the CDR3, the DNA is TGTGCCTCGGGACTAGCGGGGGGTCAAGAGACCCAGTACTTC. It codes for CASGLAGGQETQYF.

This clonotype was picked up a small number of times. This rearrangement joins TRBV10-3 to TRBJ1-5; TRBD1 aligns across 8 bases. V was pared by 0 bases and J by 4 bases, with 2 bases of the junction left unmatched. There are 15 residues in the CDR3. Germline V gives CDR1 ENHRY, CDR2 SYGVKD. The CDR3 sequence is CAISESDRENQPQHF. CDR3 nucleotides: TGTGCCATCAGTGAGTCGGACAGGGAAAATCAGCCCCAGCATTTT.

The chain links TRBV5-1 to TRBJ2-5, with 7 positions matching TRBD1. J gave up 4 bases and V 0 bases, and 0 bases lay outside the gene matches. The CDR3 contains 13 residues. From germline, CDR1 is SGHRS and CDR2 YFSETQ. The CDR3: CASSLGQGETQYF. The CDR3 DNA reads TGCGCCAGCAGCTTGGGACAGGGAGAGACCCAGTACTTC.

This clonotype is termed medium-sized. The chain links TRBV19 to TRBJ2-5; unclear D gene. In germline, CDR1 is LNHDA, CDR2 SQIVND (reference sequence). This CDR3 region has 15 residues. The germline V and J ends were trimmed by 6 bases and 0 bases, with 14 bases remaining between them. In nucleotides, the CDR3 is TGTGCCAGTAGGGATGTTGTAGGCGACCAAGAGACCCAGTACTTC. Residues: CASRDVVGDQETQYF.

By sample share, this clonotype is medium-sized (0.01 to 0.1%). The chain is built from TRBV19 and TRBJ2-7; maybe TRBD1 (5 bases). The V gene lost 11 bases and the J gene lost 5 bases, with 16 bases spanning the gap. CDR1 and CDR2 from the germline V gene are LNHDA and SQIVND (reference sequence). The CDR3 extends over 12 amino acids. CDR3 protein: CAPKGGHNEQYF. CDR3 sequence (DNA): TGTGCCCCGAAAGGTGGACACAACGAGCAGTACTTC.

This clonotype has just a few counts. This chain connects TRBV11-3 to TRBJ2-1; perhaps TRBD1 as D (7 bases). Deletions cut 3 bases from V and 3 bases from J, with 12 bases between. Germline V gene sequence: CDR1 SGHNT, CDR2 YENEEA. CDR3 length: 15 amino acids. CDR3 nucleotides: TGTGCCAGCAGCTTGGGAGGACAGGACTACAATGAGCAGTTCTTC. It is translated as CASSLGGQDYNEQFF. Full variable domain (outside the CDR3, taken from reference TRBV11-3 and TRBJ2-1): EAGVVQSPRYKIIEKKQPVAFWCNPISGHNTLYWYLQNLGQGPELLIRYENEEAVDDSQLPKDRFSAERLKGVDSTLKIQPAELGDSAVYLCASSLGGQDYNEQFFGPGTRLTVL.

This sequence joins TRBV5-6 and TRBJ2-5, with 8 nucleotides matching TRBD1. Germline CDR1 is SGHDT and CDR2 is YYEEEE. The CDR3 runs to 15 residues. With 4 bases clipped from V and 1 base from J, the junction kept 6 bases outside the gene matches. The CDR3 nucleotides are TGTGCCAGCAGCCCGACAGGGGCCCCCCAAGAGACCCAGTACTTC. Protein sequence: CASSPTGAPQETQYF.

In the case of this clonotype: Possible read error: a much larger clone is one base away. The chain combines TRBV19 with TRBJ2-7; no clear D gene. Per germline, CDR1 LNHDA and CDR2 SQIVND (reference sequence). The CDR3 totals 15 residues. The CDR3 DNA is TGTACCAGTAGTATTTTTGTCTCGAGCTCCTACGAGCAGTACTTC. It specifies CTSSIFVSSSYEQYF. Supplemented by reference TRBV19 and TRBJ2-7, the full variable domain reads DGGITQSPKYLFRKEGQNVTLSCEQNLNHDAMYWYRQDPGQGLRLIYYSQIVNDFQKGDIAEGYSVSREKKESFPLTVTSAQKNPTAFYLCTSSIFVSSSYEQYFGPGTRLTVT.

The chain joins TRBV5-5 to TRBJ2-1, with TRBD2 as a possible D gene (5 bases). Deletions cut 5 bases from V and 3 bases from J, with 15 bases between. Germline V CDR1 and CDR2: SGHKS, YYEKEE (reference sequence). The CDR3 covers 15 residues. The CDR3 DNA reads TGTGCCAGCAGTTCGGACCAACGGGGCTACAATGAGCAGTTCTTC. Protein: CASSSDQRGYNEQFF. The complete variable domain, with remaining parts taken from reference TRBV5-5 and TRBJ2-1, reads DAGVTQSPTHLIKTRGQQVTLRCSPISGHKSVSWYQQVLGQGPQFIFQYYEKEERGRGNFPDRFSARQFPNYSSELNVNALLLGDSALYLCASSSDQRGYNEQFFGPGTRLTVL.

The chain joins TRBV7-2 to TRBJ2-1; D gene uncertain. V lost 2 bases and J lost 13, with 12 bases in between. Germline-derived CDR1 and CDR2 are SGHTA and FQGNSA. CDR3 length equals 12 residues. DNA of the CDR3: TGTGCCAGCAGCTTATCGGATGCAGGCCAGTTCTTC. This codes for CASSLSDAGQFF.

This clonotype is medium-sized. The chain carries TRBV30 and TRBJ2-7, with D unclear. The V and J ends lost 2 bases and 9 bases respectively, with 14 bases between them. This CDR3 spans 12 amino acids. Per germline, CDR1 GTSNPN and CDR2 SVGIG (reference sequence). CDR3 region: CAWSKSRIGQYF. CDR3 coding DNA: TGTGCCTGGAGTAAGTCCCGGATCGGGCAGTACTTC.

By its share, this clonotype is medium-sized. The chain links TRBV19 to TRBJ1-2; D gene uncertain. Germline CDR1 LNHDA, CDR2 SQIVND (reference sequence). V was pared by 3 bases and J by 6 bases, with 8 bases between. The CDR3 has 12 residues. The CDR3 sequence is CASSIGRHGYTF. CDR3 nucleotides: TGTGCCAGTAGTATTGGACGCCATGGCTACACCTTC.

This chain links TRBV11-3 with TRBJ2-1; 7 bases line up with TRBD1. Germline lookup yields CDR1 SGHNT and CDR2 YENEEA. This CDR3 region has 15 residues. The V and J ends lost 3 bases and 2 bases, in that order; junction bases with no gene match: 4. This CDR3 is CASSFGQEPYNEQFF. The CDR3, as DNA: TGTGCCAGCAGCTTTGGACAGGAGCCCTACAATGAGCAGTTCTTC.

V gene TRBV7-9 combines with J gene TRBJ2-3, with 14 bases fitting TRBD2. The junction had 10 bases not matched to a gene; V was cut back by 4 bases and J by 7 bases. The CDR3 totals 17 residues. CDR1 is SEHNR, CDR2 FQNEAQ, per germline (reference sequence). CDR3 amino acids: CASSSGTSGGPGNTQYF. The CDR3 DNA sequence: TGTGCCAGCAGCTCCGGGACTAGCGGGGGCCCTGGGAATACGCAGTATTTT.

By frequency in the sample, this clonotype is medium-sized. The chain recombines TRBV30 with TRBJ2-1; D remains ambiguous. The V and J ends lost 4 bases and 10 bases respectively, with 11 bases between them. Germline V gene lookup returns CDR1 GTSNPN and CDR2 SVGIG (reference sequence). This CDR3 spans 11 amino acids. This chain's CDR3 is CAWIRMEEQFF. In nucleotides, the CDR3 is TGTGCCTGGATCAGGATGGAAGAGCAGTTCTTC.

This clonotype was counted only a few times. The chain links TRBV11-3 to TRBJ2-2; TRBD2 might be the D (6 bases). Germline loops: CDR1 SGHNT, CDR2 YENEEA. V lost 2 bases and J lost 7, with 17 bases in between. The CDR3 contains 16 residues. CDR3: CASSLHETGGGGELFF. CDR3 DNA: TGTGCCAGCAGCTTACACGAAACCGGGGGAGGCGGGGAGCTGTTTTTT.

This clonotype has just a few counts. The rearrangement uses TRBV7-2 and TRBJ1-3, with D unresolved. The CDR3 consists of 13 residues. CDR1 is SGHTA and CDR2 is FQGNSA in the germline V gene. V lost 4 bases, J lost 4 bases, and 8 bases lay in between. CDR3 sequence (DNA): TGTGCCAGCAGCTCCGTGGACGGAAACACCATATATTTT. This sequence encodes CASSSVDGNTIYF.

By share, this clonotype counts as medium-sized (0.01 to 0.1%). This chain joins TRBV30 and TRBJ2-1, with D perhaps matching TRBD1 (5 bases). The CDR3 totals 13 residues. The germline V and J ends were trimmed by 3 bases and 5 bases, with 11 bases remaining between them. CDR1 is GTSNPN, CDR2 SVGIG, per germline (reference sequence). Here the CDR3 reads CAWSQGFDNEQFF. CDR3 DNA: TGTGCCTGGAGCCAGGGTTTCGACAATGAGCAGTTCTTC.